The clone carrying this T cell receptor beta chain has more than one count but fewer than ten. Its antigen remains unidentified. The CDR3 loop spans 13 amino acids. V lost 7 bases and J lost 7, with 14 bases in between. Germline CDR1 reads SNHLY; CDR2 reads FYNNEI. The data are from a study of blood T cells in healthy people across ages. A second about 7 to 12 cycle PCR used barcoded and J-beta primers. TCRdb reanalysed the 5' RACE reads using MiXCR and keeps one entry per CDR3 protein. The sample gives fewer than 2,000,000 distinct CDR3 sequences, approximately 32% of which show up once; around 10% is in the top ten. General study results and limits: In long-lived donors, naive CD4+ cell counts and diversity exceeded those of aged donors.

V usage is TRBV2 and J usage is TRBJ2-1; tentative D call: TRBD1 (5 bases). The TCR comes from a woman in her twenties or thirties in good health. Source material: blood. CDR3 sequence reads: CASNDQGENEQFF. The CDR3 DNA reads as TGTGCCAGCAATGACCAGGGTGAGAATGAGCAGTTCTTC.